This entry lists 20 T cell receptor beta chains sequenced from one sample in a study of T-cell reconstitution after alpha-beta-depleted transplantation in children. Molecular barcoding with unique molecular identifiers was used for the TCRbeta library. A single record per CDR3 protein comes from TCRdb applying MiXCR to the PCR reads. The sample carries about 110,000 distinct CDR3 sequences, around a tenth recorded once. The sample was PBMCs from the stem cell graft donor, taken from the stem cell graft. These receptors originate from a human donor who donated a stem cell graft to a child with acute lymphoblastic leukemia.

The CDR3 here is CASSQGYNEQFF. CDR3 coding DNA: TGCGCCAGCAGCCAAGGGTACAATGAGCAGTTCTTC. J is TRBJ2-1 and V is TRBV4-3; D is undetermined. The germline CDR1 and CDR2 sequences are LGHNA and YSLEER. V lost 1 base, J lost 4 bases, and 2 bases lay in between. This CDR3 is 12 amino acids long.

The sample holds many counts of this clonotype. The chain uses TRBV21-1 and TRBJ1-1; the D call of TRBD1 is as the table states it, not checked on the DNA. TRBV21-1 is designated a pseudogene. CDR3 length: 17 residues. For the CDR3, the DNA is TGTGCCAGCACCGCCCAGACAGGGGAAGGGATGAACACTGAAGCTTTCTTT. Translating gives CASTAQTGEGMNTEAFF.

This clonotype was seen many times. The V and J genes are TRBV7-2 and TRBJ2-1, with 7 bases identical to TRBD2. Germline CDR1 reads SGHTA; CDR2 reads FQGNSA. The junction had 10 bases not matched to a gene; V was cut back by 5 bases and J by 6 bases. This CDR3 region has 15 residues. CDR3 protein: CASSRYSGSFNEQFF. The CDR3 bases are TGTGCCAGCAGCCGTTATAGCGGGTCATTCAATGAGCAGTTCTTC.

This clonotype was detected many times. The chain has TRBV19 and TRBJ2-3, with D unclear. Germline CDR1 reads LNHDA; CDR2 reads SQIVND (reference sequence). CDR3 length: 13 amino acids. The V gene lost 5 bases and the J gene lost 4 bases, with 10 bases spanning the gap. CDR3 bases: TGTGCCAGTAGTGCGCCCATAGCAGATACGCAGTATTTT. This translates into CASSAPIADTQYF.

This clonotype was recorded at least ten times. CDR3 nucleotide sequence: TGCGCCAGCAGCTTGTTTGCGACAGGGGTGGGCGAGCAGTACTTC. As protein: CASSLFATGVGEQYF. The rearrangement links TRBV5-1 to TRBJ2-7; 8 bases map to TRBD1. The germline CDR1 and CDR2 sequences are SGHRS and YFSETQ. V was clipped by 1 base and J by 6 bases; unmatched bases: 9. The CDR3 consists of 15 residues. The full variable domain, rest sourced from reference TRBV5-1 and TRBJ2-7, is KAGVTQTPRYLIKTRGQQVTLSCSPISGHRSVSWYQQTPGQGLQFLFEYFSETQRNKGNFPGRFSGRQFSNSRSEMNVSTLELGDSALYLCASSLFATGVGEQYFGPGTRLTVT.

This clonotype was counted ten times or more. V and J are TRBV7-2 and TRBJ2-5; weak D call: TRBD1 (6 bases). Germline values: CDR1 SGHTA, CDR2 FQGNSA. V lost 0 bases, J lost 4 bases, and 9 bases lay in between. The CDR3 is 14 amino acids. DNA of the CDR3: TGTGCCAGCAGCTTAGCCGGCAGGGGAGAGACCCAGTACTTC. The encoded protein is CASSLAGRGETQYF. Drawing the rest from reference TRBV7-2 and TRBJ2-5, the complete variable domain is GAGVSQSPSNKVTEKGKDVELRCDPISGHTALYWYRQSLGQGLEFLIYFQGNSAPDKSGLPSDRFSAERTGGSVSTLTIQRTQQEDSAVYLCASSLAGRGETQYFGPGTRLLVL.

This clonotype was recorded at least ten times. The J gene is TRBJ2-5, the V gene TRBV4-1; 7 bases agree with TRBD1. The V segment lost 4 bases and the J segment 1 base; nucleotides outside the gene matches: 6. Germline assignment: CDR1 MGHRA and CDR2 YSYEKL. The CDR3 extends over 15 amino acids. CDR3 in DNA: TGCGCCAGCAGCCGGCTACAGGGGACCCAAGAGACCCAGTACTTC. Its translation is CASSRLQGTQETQYF.

This clonotype was seen ten or more times. The chain recombines TRBV6-2 or TRBV6-3 with TRBJ1-5; 7 bases line up with TRBD1. The CDR3 extends over 16 amino acids. Germline CDR1 reads MNHEY; CDR2 reads SVGEGT. Trimming removed 6 bases from V and 3 bases from J; junction bases left unmatched: 11. The CDR3 coding sequence is TGTGCCAGCAGCTCCGTAAGGACAGGATTCAATCAGCCCCAGCATTTT. As protein: CASSSVRTGFNQPQHF.

This clonotype was seen more than once but under ten times. The chain carries TRBV6-1 and TRBJ1-4; D is ambiguous. The CDR3 spans 14 residues. V dropped 6 bases and J dropped 0 bases, with 8 bases sitting between them. Per germline, CDR1 MNHNS and CDR2 SASEGT. Here the CDR3 DNA reads TGTGCCAGCAGCGACCGATCAACTAATGAAAAACTGTTTTTT. Its translation: CASSDRSTNEKLFF.

Ten or more counts support this clonotype. J is TRBJ2-5 and V is TRBV3-1, with unresolved D. Trimming took 0 bases from V and 5 from J, leaving 10 bases between them. The germline V gene encodes CDR1 LGHDT and CDR2 YNNKEL (reference sequence). This CDR3 has 14 residues. The CDR3 nucleotides are TGTGCCAGCAGCCAAGATCACGTACGGGAGACCCAGTACTTC. Translating it yields CASSQDHVRETQYF.

This clonotype has a count of ten or more. The rearrangement joins TRBV28 to TRBJ1-6, with D maybe TRBD1 (5 bases). The germline gives CDR1 MDHEN, CDR2 SYDVKM. V lost 1 base, J lost 13 bases, and 14 bases lay in between. The CDR3 totals 14 residues. CDR3 in DNA: TGTGCCAGCAGTTTATCAGGGCGGAAGGGGCCCCTCCACTTT. This encodes CASSLSGRKGPLHF.

This clonotype was seen many times. The rearrangement uses TRBV28 and TRBJ1-1; D not certain. V lost 2 bases to trimming and J lost 1 base, with 8 bases between them. The CDR3 consists of 14 residues. Germline assignment: CDR1 MDHEN and CDR2 SYDVKM. The CDR3 spells CASSLRDPNTEAFF. The CDR3 DNA is TGTGCCAGCAGTTTACGGGATCCGAACACTGAAGCTTTCTTT.

The sample holds many counts of this clonotype. The J gene is TRBJ1-1, the V gene TRBV4-1; perhaps TRBD1 as D (5 bases). In germline, CDR1 is MGHRA, CDR2 YSYEKL. The CDR3 spans 14 residues. Trimming shortened V by 0 bases and J by 5 bases, and 10 bases separated the two germline ends. The CDR3 here is CASSQEGEGTEAFF. As DNA, the CDR3 is TGCGCCAGCAGCCAAGAAGGGGAAGGTACTGAAGCTTTCTTT.

This clonotype was seen repeatedly, ten times or more. The chain is built from TRBV24-1 and TRBJ2-2, with a possible D match to TRBD1 (6 bases). V lost 9 bases to trimming and J lost 3 bases, with 13 bases between them. The germline gives CDR1 KGHDR, CDR2 SFDVKD. This CDR3 has 14 amino acids. CDR3 in amino acids: CATQGAGDTGELFF. CDR3 in DNA: TGTGCCACCCAGGGAGCAGGGGACACCGGGGAGCTGTTTTTT.

The table lists this clonotype with many counts. The gene calls are TRBV6-1 and TRBJ2-3, with D unclear. Trimming removed 6 bases at V and 0 bases at J, with 13 bases between. This CDR3 comprises 15 residues. Germline assignment: CDR1 MNHNS and CDR2 SASEGT. The CDR3, as DNA: TGTGCCAGCAGACTGGTCAGACTTAGCACAGATACGCAGTATTTT. This gives the protein CASRLVRLSTDTQYF.

Ten or more counts support this clonotype. J is TRBJ2-1 and V is TRBV15; TRBD1 agrees at 9 bases. Germline CDR1 is LNHNV and CDR2 is YYDKDF (reference sequence). The CDR3 has 15 amino acids. V lost 1 base to trimming and J lost 7 bases; unmatched junction nucleotides: 5. DNA of the CDR3: TGTGCCACCAGCAGAGGGGGGACAGGGACTAATGAGCAGTTCTTC. The encoded protein is CATSRGGTGTNEQFF.

This clonotype was detected many times. The chain couples TRBV9 to TRBJ2-7, with TRBD2 identical over 7 bases. The CDR3 is 14 amino acids. Per the germline V gene, CDR1 is SGDLS and CDR2 is YYNGEE. V trimming: 3 bases; J trimming: 0 bases; junction bases outside the gene matches: 3. In DNA, the CDR3 is TGTGCCAGCAGCGCCAGCGGGGCCTCCTACGAGCAGTACTTC. Translated: CASSASGASYEQYF.

This clonotype was found many times. The chain is built from TRBV9 and TRBJ2-1; 7 nucleotides match TRBD2. The ends lost 4 bases at V and 4 bases at J; junction bases unmatched: 14. Germline lookup yields CDR1 SGDLS and CDR2 YYNGEE. CDR3 length: 17 residues. The CDR3 DNA reads as TGTGCCAGCAGCACCCCAGGTGGGACTACCCTTTACAATGAGCAGTTCTTC. This translates into CASSTPGGTTLYNEQFF. The variable domain in full, with the rest retrieved from reference TRBV9 and TRBJ2-1, is DSGVTQTPKHLITATGQRVTLRCSPRSGDLSVYWYQQSLDQGLQFLIQYYNGEERAKGNILERFSAQQFPDLHSELNLSSLELGDSALYFCASSTPGGTTLYNEQFFGPGTRLTVL.

This clonotype occurred many times. V usage is TRBV9 and J usage is TRBJ2-1; TRBD2 matches 7 bases. CDR1 and CDR2 from the germline V gene are SGDLS and YYNGEE. V trimming: 4 bases; J trimming: 4 bases; junction bases outside the gene matches: 11. CDR3 size: 16 residues. CDR3 in DNA: TGTGCCAGCAGCCCCCGGGGGGACTCTTCTTACAATGAGCAGTTCTTC. Translation gives CASSPRGDSSYNEQFF. Based on the CDR3 plus reference TRBV9 and TRBJ2-1, the full variable domain is DSGVTQTPKHLITATGQRVTLRCSPRSGDLSVYWYQQSLDQGLQFLIQYYNGEERAKGNILERFSAQQFPDLHSELNLSSLELGDSALYFCASSPRGDSSYNEQFFGPGTRLTVL.

This clonotype was observed at least ten times. V is TRBV20-1 and J is TRBJ1-5; TRBD1 matches at 8 bases. The CDR3 length is 16 residues. J gave up 5 bases and V 0 bases, and 9 bases lay outside the gene matches. Germline loops: CDR1 DFQATT, CDR2 SNEGSKA (reference sequence). CDR3 nucleotides: TGCAGTGCTAGAGACCCACTCGGACAGGGCGATCAGCCCCAGCATTTT. It encodes CSARDPLGQGDQPQHF.